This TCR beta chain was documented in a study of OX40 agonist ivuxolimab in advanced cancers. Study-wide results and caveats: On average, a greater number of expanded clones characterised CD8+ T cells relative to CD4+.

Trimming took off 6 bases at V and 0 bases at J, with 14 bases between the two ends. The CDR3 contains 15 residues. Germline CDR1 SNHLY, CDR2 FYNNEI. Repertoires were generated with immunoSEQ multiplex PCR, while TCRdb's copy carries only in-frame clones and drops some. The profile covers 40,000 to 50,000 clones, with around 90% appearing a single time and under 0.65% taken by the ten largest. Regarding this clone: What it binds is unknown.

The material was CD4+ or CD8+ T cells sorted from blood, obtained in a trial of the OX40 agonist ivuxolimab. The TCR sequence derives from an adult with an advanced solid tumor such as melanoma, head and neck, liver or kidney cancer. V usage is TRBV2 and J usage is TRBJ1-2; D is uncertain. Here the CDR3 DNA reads TGTGCCAGCAGATTCAAGATAGGCACTAACTATGGCTACACCTTC. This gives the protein CASRFKIGTNYGYTF.